This T cell receptor beta chain is from a study of cytomegalovirus exposure and HLA in healthy donors. Assay: immunoSEQ multiplex PCR; the TCRdb copy retains only in-frame clones and omits some. The data hold 150,000 to 200,000 clones, with roughly 84% observed a single time. Germline V gives CDR1 SGHDT, CDR2 YYEEEE. This CDR3 contains 14 residues. Trimming removed 0 bases from V and 12 bases from J; junction bases left unmatched: 6. This clone has a handful of counts. This chain connects TRBV5-6 to TRBJ2-3; 11 bases fit TRBD2. Sequenced input: PBMCs. The TCR sequence derives from a man aged 18 to 30 in good health and CMV-seropositive. CDR3 in DNA: TGTGCCAGCAGCTTGGATCTAGCGGGAGGATCTCAGTATTTT. Its protein is CASSLDLAGGSQYF.